The 7 T cell receptor beta chains given below trace back to one sample, sequenced in a study of T-cell reconstitution after alpha-beta-depleted transplantation in children. A TCRbeta library incorporating unique molecular identifiers was prepared. A single record per CDR3 protein comes from TCRdb applying MiXCR to the PCR reads. The sample carries roughly 570,000 distinct CDR3 sequences, 25% to 30% recorded once. The sample here was PBMCs, taken before TCRalphabeta/CD19-depleted stem cell transplant. These receptors were obtained from a boy under three years old with Wiskott-Aldrich syndrome, due to receive a stem cell transplant.

This clonotype has only one observation. The chain is built from TRBV5-5 and TRBJ1-2, with D possibly matching TRBD1 (5 bases). The CDR3 runs 12 residues. Germline V gene data show CDR1 as SGHKS and CDR2 as YYEKEE (reference sequence). V lost 7 bases, J lost 4 bases, and 11 bases lay in between. The CDR3 protein is CASARASYGYTF. The CDR3 bases are TGTGCCAGCGCCAGGGCCTCCTATGGCTACACCTTC.

The chain couples TRBV20-1 to TRBJ2-1; D ambiguous. Trimming pared 0 bases from V and 7 bases from J, leaving 10 bases between. Germline V gene lookup returns CDR1 DFQATT and CDR2 SNEGSKA (reference sequence). The CDR3 is 13 residues long. CDR3: CSARDGRGNEQFF. CDR3 nucleotide sequence: TGCAGTGCTAGAGATGGCCGAGGTAATGAGCAGTTCTTC.

The CDR3 is CSARDRRLAGADEQYF. DNA of the CDR3: TGCAGTGCTAGAGATCGGCGGCTAGCGGGAGCGGACGAGCAGTACTTC. This sequence joins TRBV20-1 and TRBJ2-7, with TRBD2 identical over 10 bases. V trimming: 0 bases; J trimming: 5 bases; junction bases outside the gene matches: 10. Germline values: CDR1 DFQATT, CDR2 SNEGSKA (reference sequence). The CDR3 is 16 residues long.

This clonotype was detected only a few times. The rearrangement joins TRBV4-1 to TRBJ2-2, with D tentatively TRBD1 (5 bases). V was cut by 1 base and J by 6 bases, with 6 bases left in between. The CDR3 covers 13 residues. CDR1 is MGHRA, CDR2 YSYEKL, per germline. The CDR3 DNA follows: TGCGCCAGCAGCCAAGGGGGCTCCGGGGAGCTGTTTTTT. This sequence encodes CASSQGGSGELFF.

There are a few counts of this clonotype. The chain has TRBV5-1 and TRBJ2-7; 8 bases line up with TRBD1. Germline loops: CDR1 SGHRS, CDR2 YFSETQ. The CDR3 has 14 residues. With 4 bases clipped from V and 4 bases from J, the junction kept 7 bases outside the gene matches. CDR3 region: CASSPWTGNYEQYF. In DNA form, the CDR3 reads TGCGCCAGCAGCCCCTGGACAGGGAATTACGAGCAGTACTTC. Using reference TRBV5-1 and TRBJ2-7 for the parts outside the CDR3, the full variable domain is KAGVTQTPRYLIKTRGQQVTLSCSPISGHRSVSWYQQTPGQGLQFLFEYFSETQRNKGNFPGRFSGRQFSNSRSEMNVSTLELGDSALYLCASSPWTGNYEQYFGPGTRLTVT.

The table lists this clonotype with a few counts. The rearrangement joins TRBV5-1 to TRBJ2-1; TRBD2 matches at 12 bases. Germline CDR1 is SGHRS and CDR2 is YFSETQ. The CDR3 is made up of 16 amino acids. V shed 1 base and J 6 bases; nucleotides not matched to a gene: 5. CDR3 sequence (DNA): TGCGCCAGCAGCTTGTCTGGGACTAGCGGGCCCAATGAGCAGTTCTTC. Translating it yields CASSLSGTSGPNEQFF.

This clonotype has a handful of counts. The genes are TRBV5-1 and TRBJ2-7; a weak D match, TRBD2 (5 bases). V was cut by 1 base and J by 5 bases, with 13 bases left in between. Germline CDR1 reads SGHRS; CDR2 reads YFSETQ. This CDR3 comprises 14 residues. The CDR3 is CASSLFSEVDEQYF. The CDR3 DNA reads as TGCGCCAGCAGCTTGTTTAGCGAAGTGGACGAGCAGTACTTC.